A selection of T cell receptor beta chains follows, all from one sample in a study of human T cells and chemical hapten exposure. TCRdb analysed the RACE reads with MiXCR anew, one entry per CDR3 protein. The sample holds 65,000 to 100,000 distinct CDR3 sequences, 6% to 8.5% seen once. The sequencing here drew on whole blood, taken in connection with sensitization to the hapten diphenylcyclopropenone (DPC). These receptors came from a woman in her twenties or thirties with alopecia areata. Some clones in this sample may be carry-over from other donors' samples. The CDR3 runs from the conserved cysteine through the conserved F or W. Only some rows state a clone size, as once, few, many or a class for expanded clones.

>TRBV18|15|TRBJ2-3|NA
CASSPDRRSTDTQYF
>TRBV6-5|13|TRBJ1-5|many
CASSSGAHQPQHF
>TRBV9|15|TRBJ2-1|few
CASSVDGVGYNEQFF
>TRBV5-1|14|TRBJ2-7|many
CASSPSGGYYEQYF
>TRBV12-3/TRBV12-4|15|TRBJ1-5|many
CASSLGQGAFQPQHF
>TRBV3-1|17|TRBJ2-6|NA
CASSQDGASSGANVLTF
>TRBV5-1|17|TRBJ2-2|many
CASSSLPGQGRTGELFF
>TRBV14|14|TRBJ2-3|many
CASSQVRTPDTQYF
>TRBV2|16|TRBJ1-4|many
CASSERVGTGIEKLFF
>TRBV19|13|TRBJ2-5|NA
CASRSSQGETQYF
>TRBV7-2|17|TRBJ2-5|many
CASSLAGWGRGQETQYF
>TRBV5-1|14|TRBJ2-5|many
CASSLGRSSETQYF
>TRBV13|12|TRBJ1-1|NA
CASSLSGGESFF
>TRBV14|13|TRBJ1-1|few
CASSQRPVTEAFF
>TRBV29-1|21|TRBJ1-6|NA
CSVEIYSPRGPQPPYNSPLHF
>TRBV12-5|18|TRBJ2-7|many
CASGSAPLWSLTSYEQYF
>TRBV7-2|15|TRBJ2-5|NA
CASSPSPGVRETQYF
>TRBV20-1|12|TRBJ1-2|many
CSAVGQAYGYTF
>TRBV20-1|14|TRBJ2-3|NA
CSASLGGTTDTQYF
>TRBV6-6|15|TRBJ1-4|few
CASAQPQGRVEKLFF
>TRBV20-1|14|TRBJ2-7|NA
CSARDVSRLYEQYF
>TRBV30|17|TRBJ1-5|NA
CACEQGATAGGNQPQHF
>TRBV5-1|14|TRBJ1-4|many
CASSLGTATEKLFF
>TRBV5-4|14|TRBJ2-7|NA
CASSLGHGIYEQYF
>TRBV20-1|13|TRBJ2-5|few
CSARDLHPETQYF
>TRBV29-1|15|TRBJ1-2|many
CSVESASYQSYGYTF
>TRBV20-1|14|TRBJ1-2|few
CSARGTALNYGYTF
>TRBV29-1|12|TRBJ1-1|many
CSVFRAGAEAFF
>TRBV4-2|20|TRBJ2-1|many
CASSRDGPRLLSGQYNEQFF
>TRBV12-3/TRBV12-4|13|TRBJ1-1|many
CASSSPGLTEAFF
>TRBV3-1|13|TRBJ2-3|many
CASTPRVTDTQYF
>TRBV7-8|15|TRBJ1-1|NA
CASSPRTGTALEAFF
>TRBV10-3|13|TRBJ1-1|many
CAIRTGWDTEAFF
>TRBV7-7|12|TRBJ2-5|many
CASSLLGQTQYF
>TRBV5-1|15|TRBJ1-1|few
CASSLSRTANTEAFF
>TRBV5-1|14|TRBJ1-1|few
CASSGTTVNTEAFF
>TRBV6-5|14|TRBJ1-1|many
CASSLQGAGTEAFF
>TRBV2|20|TRBJ2-2|many
CASSEAAGLAGGHVAGELFF
>TRBV5-5|16|TRBJ1-1|many
CASSSRRTPLNTEAFF
>TRBV29-1|12|TRBJ2-1|NA
CSVVGEGAEQFF
>TRBV12-3/TRBV12-4|14|TRBJ1-2|many
CATKSGVTNYGYTF
>TRBV12-3/TRBV12-4|15|TRBJ2-2|many
CASRGDRGQPGELFF
>TRBV28|22|TRBJ1-2|NA
CASSSRWGTRDRGRKGDHGYTF
>TRBV6-5|15|TRBJ1-1|many
CASSYSGGVVTEAFF
>TRBV3-1|16|TRBJ2-7|once
CASSQDRFSETYEQYF